This T cell receptor (beta chain) appears in the sequencing data of a study of T-cell reconstitution after alpha-beta-depleted transplantation in children. Findings and caveats of the study: Elevated TCRbeta diversity at day 60 was traced, in some patients, to surviving recipient T cells and thymic progenitors. Counts and diversity of T cells one year after transplant came mostly from newly produced T cells. The origin of alpha-beta T cells about two months after transplant was reportedly several hundred expanded graft clones.

Looked up from germline, CDR1 is SGHRS and CDR2 is YFSETQ. This CDR3 comprises 15 residues. Trimming took off 0 bases at V and 2 bases at J, with 9 bases between the two ends. As it was prepared, the TCRbeta library received unique molecular identifiers. TCRdb reanalysed the PCR reads using MiXCR and keeps one entry per CDR3 protein. The sample includes about 200,000 distinct CDR3 sequences, 8.4% of them seen just once. Comments on this clonotype: Its target is unknown.

This rearrangement joins TRBV5-1 to TRBJ2-1; D not resolved. The receptor comes from a male patient between 2 and 9 years old who had a stem cell transplant for acute myeloid leukemia, so the T cells may come from the graft donor. The sample in question was PBMCs, mostly from graft donor cells, obtained 360 days after TCRalphabeta/CD19-depleted stem cell transplant. This CDR3 is CASSLEGYPYNEQFF. Written as DNA, the CDR3 is TGCGCCAGCAGCTTGGAGGGCTATCCCTACAATGAGCAGTTCTTC.